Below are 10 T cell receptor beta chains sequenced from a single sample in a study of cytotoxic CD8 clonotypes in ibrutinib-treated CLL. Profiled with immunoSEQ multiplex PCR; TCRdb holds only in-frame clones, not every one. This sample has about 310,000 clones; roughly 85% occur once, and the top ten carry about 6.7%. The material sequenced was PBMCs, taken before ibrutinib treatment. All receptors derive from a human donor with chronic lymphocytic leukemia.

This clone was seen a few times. As DNA, the CDR3 is TGTGCCAGTAGAATGTGGGGGCGAGGCACAGATACGCAGTATTTT. Translation gives CASRMWGRGTDTQYF. The chain couples TRBV19 to TRBJ2-3; TRBD1 might be the D (6 bases). CDR1 and CDR2 (germline): LNHDA, SQIVND (reference sequence). This CDR3 region has 15 residues. The V end lost 6 bases, the J end lost 1 base, and 14 bases lay between the germline ends.

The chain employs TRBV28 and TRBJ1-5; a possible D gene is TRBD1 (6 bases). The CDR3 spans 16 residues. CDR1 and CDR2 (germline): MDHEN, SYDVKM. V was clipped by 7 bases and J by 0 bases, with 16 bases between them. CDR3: CASKGGGAYSNQPQHF. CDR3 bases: TGTGCCAGCAAGGGCGGGGGGGCTTATAGCAATCAGCCCCAGCATTTT.

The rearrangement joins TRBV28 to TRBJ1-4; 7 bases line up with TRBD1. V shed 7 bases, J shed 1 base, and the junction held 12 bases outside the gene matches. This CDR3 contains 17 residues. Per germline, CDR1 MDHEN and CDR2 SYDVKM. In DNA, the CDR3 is TGTGCCAGCACCGTCAACGGGAGGGGGCGAACTAATGAAAAACTGTTTTTT. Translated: CASTVNGRGRTNEKLFF. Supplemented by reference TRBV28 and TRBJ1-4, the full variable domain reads DVKVTQSSRYLVKRTGEKVFLECVQDMDHENMFWYRQDPGLGLRLIYFSYDVKMKEKGDIPEGYSVSREKKERFSLILESASTNQTSMYLCASTVNGRGRTNEKLFFGSGTQLSVL.

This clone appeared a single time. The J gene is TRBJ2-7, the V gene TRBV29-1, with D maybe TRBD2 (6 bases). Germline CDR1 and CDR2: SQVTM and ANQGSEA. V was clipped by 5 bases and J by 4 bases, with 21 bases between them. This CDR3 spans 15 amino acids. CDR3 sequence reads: CSVQGTGVVPYEQYF. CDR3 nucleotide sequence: TGCAGCGTTCAAGGAACGGGAGTGGTCCCTTACGAGCAGTACTTC.

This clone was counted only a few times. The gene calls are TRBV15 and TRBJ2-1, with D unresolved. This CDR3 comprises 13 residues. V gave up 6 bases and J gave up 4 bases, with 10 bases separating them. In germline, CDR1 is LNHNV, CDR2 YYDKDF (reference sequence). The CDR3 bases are TGTGCCACCAGTATCCTAGAGTACAATGAGCAGTTCTTC. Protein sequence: CATSILEYNEQFF.

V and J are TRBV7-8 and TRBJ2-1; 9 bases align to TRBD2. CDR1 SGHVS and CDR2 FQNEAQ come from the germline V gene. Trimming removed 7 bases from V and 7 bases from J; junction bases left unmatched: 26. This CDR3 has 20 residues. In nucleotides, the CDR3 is TGTGCCAGCACGAAAAAACGGGGTAGCGGGAGAACGAGCGGTAAGAATGAGCAGTTCTTC. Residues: CASTKKRGSGRTSGKNEQFF.

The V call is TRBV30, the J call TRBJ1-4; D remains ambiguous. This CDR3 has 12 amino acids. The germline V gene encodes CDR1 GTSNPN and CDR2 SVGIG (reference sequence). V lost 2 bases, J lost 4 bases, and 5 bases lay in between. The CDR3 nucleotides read TGTGCCTGGAGTTCAGATAATGAAAAACTGTTTTTT. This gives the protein CAWSSDNEKLFF.

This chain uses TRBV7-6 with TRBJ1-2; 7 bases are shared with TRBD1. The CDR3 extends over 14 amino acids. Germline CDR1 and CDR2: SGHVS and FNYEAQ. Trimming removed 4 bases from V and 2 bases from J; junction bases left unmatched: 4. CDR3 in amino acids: CASSSRTGNYGYTF. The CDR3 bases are TGTGCCAGCAGCTCCAGGACAGGCAACTATGGCTACACCTTC.

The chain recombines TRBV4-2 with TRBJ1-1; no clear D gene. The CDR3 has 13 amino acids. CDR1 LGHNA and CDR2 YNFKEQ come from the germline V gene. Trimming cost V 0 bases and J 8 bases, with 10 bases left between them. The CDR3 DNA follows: TGTGCCAGCAGCCAAGATGCGTTCTTAGAAGCTTTCTTT. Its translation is CASSQDAFLEAFF.

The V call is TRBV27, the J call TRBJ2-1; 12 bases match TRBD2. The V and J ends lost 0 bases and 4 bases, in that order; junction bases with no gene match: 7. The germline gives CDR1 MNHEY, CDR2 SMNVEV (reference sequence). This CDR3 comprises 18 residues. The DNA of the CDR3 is TGTGCCAGCAGTTTATCGACCGGACTAGCGGGACGGTACAATGAGCAGTTCTTC. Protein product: CASSLSTGLAGRYNEQFF.